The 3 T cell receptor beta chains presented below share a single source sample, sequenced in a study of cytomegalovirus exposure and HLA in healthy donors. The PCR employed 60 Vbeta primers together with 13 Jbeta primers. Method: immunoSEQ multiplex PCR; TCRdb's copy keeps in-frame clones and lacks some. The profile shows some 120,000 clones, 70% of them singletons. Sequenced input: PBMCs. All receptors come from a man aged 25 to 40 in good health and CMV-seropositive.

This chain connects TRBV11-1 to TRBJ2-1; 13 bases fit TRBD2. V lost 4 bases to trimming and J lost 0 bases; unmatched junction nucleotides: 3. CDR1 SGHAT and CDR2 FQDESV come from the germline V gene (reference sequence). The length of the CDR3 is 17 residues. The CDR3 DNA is TGTGCCAGCAGCTCACTAGCGGGAGGGAGCTCCTACAATGAGCAGTTCTTC. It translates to CASSSLAGGSSYNEQFF.

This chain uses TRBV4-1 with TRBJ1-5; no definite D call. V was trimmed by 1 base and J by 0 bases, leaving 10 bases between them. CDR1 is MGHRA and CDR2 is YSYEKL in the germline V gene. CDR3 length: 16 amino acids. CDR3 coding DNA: TGCGCCAGCAGCCAAGTCTGGGCAATTAGCAATCAGCCCCAGCATTTT. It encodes CASSQVWAISNQPQHF.

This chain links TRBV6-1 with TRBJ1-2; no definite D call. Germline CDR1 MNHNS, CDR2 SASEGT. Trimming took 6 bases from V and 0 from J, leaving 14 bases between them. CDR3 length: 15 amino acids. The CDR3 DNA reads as TGTGCCAGCAGCCTGGCCCCCACAGCTAACTATGGCTACACCTTC. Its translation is CASSLAPTANYGYTF.